A selection of T cell receptor beta chains follows, all from one sample in a study of shared clonotypes between healthy human individuals. This table comes from immunoSEQ multiplex PCR, and its TCRdb copy is limited to in-frame clones, with some not included. The data hold over 2 million clones, with approximately 95% observed a single time. The sequenced sample was naive CD4+ T cells sorted from blood. These receptors were collected from a man younger than 35 in good health. Each CDR3 is given with its conserved first and last residue. D genes are given only for firm matches. Rows may omit the clone size; those that give it use once, few, many or a size class.

TGTGCCAGCAGTGAAGCAATTCAGAGCATAAAGGCGATTTTT CASSEAIQSIKAIF TRBV6-1 - - TRBJ1-5
TGTGCCAGCAGCCCAGCAGGACACACGCCCCAGCATTTT CASSPAGHTPQHF TRBV7-2 - - TRBJ1-5
TGTGCCAGCAGCTTAGGGGCGGGACTAGCGGGAGTCCCACAGTTCTTC CASSLGAGLAGVPQFF TRBV11-2 TRBD2 - TRBJ2-1
TGTGCCAGCAGCCCAAAGGAGGACCCGGGACAGAATTCACCCCTCCACTTT CASSPKEDPGQNSPLHF TRBV7-9 TRBD1 - TRBJ1-6
TGTGCCAGCAGTCCAGAGAGGTGGGGTACGCAGTATTTT CASSPERWGTQYF TRBV27 - - TRBJ2-3
TGTGCCAGCAGCCCGAACACCGGGGAGCTGTTTTTT CASSPNTGELFF TRBV11-2 - few TRBJ2-2
TGTGCCAGCAGCCGGGACCGAAGCTCCTACGAGCAGTACTTC CASSRDRSSYEQYF TRBV7-2 - - TRBJ2-7
TGTGCCATCAGTGAGCCCCTTGGGGGGTTCACAGACGAGCAGTACTTC CAISEPLGGFTDEQYF TRBV10-3 - - TRBJ2-7
TGTGCCAGCAGTTCCCGTCCCGTGGAGACCCAGTACTTC CASSSRPVETQYF TRBV6-5 - - TRBJ2-5
TGTGCCAGCAGCCATCCGGGACAGGGGAAAATAGATACGCAGTATTTT CASSHPGQGKIDTQYF TRBV11-2 TRBD1 - TRBJ2-3
TGCAGCGTCGCAACCACAGCTAACACTGAAGCTTTCTTT CSVATTANTEAFF TRBV29-1 - - TRBJ1-1
TGTGCCATCAGCGCCCTAGGACAGAGTTACTTCTATGGCTACACCTTC CAISALGQSYFYGYTF TRBV10-3 - - TRBJ1-2
TGTGCCATCAAGGATCCGGTGGATTCCTACGAGCAGTACTTC CAIKDPVDSYEQYF TRBV10-3 - once TRBJ2-7
TGTGCCAGCAGCTTAGAATCTGGGTATGGCTACACCTTC CASSLESGYGYTF TRBV7-9 - - TRBJ1-2
TGTGCCACCTCACAGGAACCTGGTGGCTACACCTTC CATSQEPGGYTF TRBV25-1 - - TRBJ1-2
TGTGCCAGCAGCTTAGACGGGCGGTTCGCAGGGGGCAACTATGGCTACACCTTC CASSLDGRFAGGNYGYTF TRBV11-2 TRBD1 - TRBJ1-2
TGTGCCAGCAGCCTTGGACTCCAAGAGACCCAGTACTTC CASSLGLQETQYF TRBV11-2 - - TRBJ2-5
TGTGCCAGCAGTGCCGGAGGGGGTCGCGGTCAGCCCCAGCATTTT CASSAGGGRGQPQHF TRBV6-5 - - TRBJ1-5
TGTGCCAGCAGACGGGGGGGCGTCAATCAGCCTCAGCATTTT CASRRGGVNQPQHF TRBV6-5 - once TRBJ1-5
TGTGCCAGCAGCCTCGGGACGGGCACTGCAACTAATGAAAAACTGTTTTTT CASSLGTGTATNEKLFF TRBV7-6 - - TRBJ1-4
TGTGCCGCCTCAGGGCAGGATCACTACGAGCAGTACTTC CAASGQDHYEQYF TRBV10-3 - once TRBJ2-7
TGCGCCAGCAGTGAGGACAGGGACAATGAGCAGTTCTTC CASSEDRDNEQFF TRBV10-2 TRBD1 - TRBJ2-1
TGTGCCAGCAGCTTGCGAGCGGAAGAGACCCAGTACTTC CASSLRAEETQYF TRBV5-4 - - TRBJ2-5
TGTGCCAGCAGCGTAGAAGGGATTCCCACAGATACGCAGTATTTT CASSVEGIPTDTQYF TRBV9 - - TRBJ2-3
TGTGCCTGGAGTGGTCTCATGAACACTGAAGCTTTCTTT CAWSGLMNTEAFF TRBV30 - once TRBJ1-1
TGTGCCAGCTCACGCAGGGACCAAGAGACCCAGTACTTC CASSRRDQETQYF TRBV18 - - TRBJ2-5
TGCGCCAGCAGCCCCCGACCCCAGGAGACCCAGTACTTC CASSPRPQETQYF TRBV5-1 - - TRBJ2-5
TGTGCCAGCAGCCACGAGGCGGGCGAGCAGTACTTC CASSHEAGEQYF TRBV6-6 - - TRBJ2-7
TGTGCCAGCAGTTTAGGACAGGGTTACTACGAGCAGTACTTC CASSLGQGYYEQYF TRBV6-6 TRBD1 once TRBJ2-7
TGTGCCAGCAGTTACTCGGGGGGACTGGGTACCTACGAGCAGTACTTC CASSYSGGLGTYEQYF TRBV6-5 - - TRBJ2-7
TGTGCCTGGAGTCGGTCTGAAAAACTGTTTTTT CAWSRSEKLFF TRBV30 - - TRBJ1-4
TGTGCCAGCAGACCCGGGACAGGGGGGGCCCTCCACTTT CASRPGTGGALHF TRBV28 TRBD1 few TRBJ1-6
TGTGCCATCAGTGGAAATCTGGGGAGCGACGGTGAAGCTTTCTTT CAISGNLGSDGEAFF TRBV10-3 - few TRBJ1-1
TGTGCCAGCAGTACCGGACTAGCGGGGGTGGAGACCCAGTACTTC CASSTGLAGVETQYF TRBV6-5 TRBD2 - TRBJ2-5
TGTGCCAGCAGCTTACAAGGACTAGTCGGCTACAATGAGCAGTTCTTC CASSLQGLVGYNEQFF TRBV7-9 TRBD2 - TRBJ2-1
TGTGCCAGTAGTATCGAGAGCTCTGGAAACACCATATATTTT CASSIESSGNTIYF TRBV19 - - TRBJ1-3
TGCGCCAGCAGCCCGGGTGCAGGAGCGAACACTGAAGCTTTCTTT CASSPGAGANTEAFF TRBV5-1 - - TRBJ1-1
TGTGCCTGGAGTGACAGAAACACTGAAGCTTTCTTT CAWSDRNTEAFF TRBV30 - - TRBJ1-1
TGTGCCAGCAGCCCCTTTAGGGCAGGGGCCTACGAGCAGTACTTC CASSPFRAGAYEQYF TRBV9 - - TRBJ2-7
TGTGCCAGCAGCGTCACCGGGACTAGCGGGGGCCGCGATCAAGATACGCAGTATTTT CASSVTGTSGGRDQDTQYF TRBV7-2 TRBD2 - TRBJ2-3
TGCAGCGCCGGGGACTTTTACGAGCAGTACTTC CSAGDFYEQYF TRBV29-1 - - TRBJ2-7